These 24 T cell receptor beta chains originate from one sample sequenced in a study of blood T cell repertoires in COVID-19. Produced via immunoSEQ multiplex PCR; TCRdb's table is partial and in-frame only. The sample lists 250,000 to 350,000 clones; approximately 87% were seen once. The sample consisted of peripheral blood. The receptors were gathered from a woman between 25 and 40 years old with COVID-19, enrolled during active disease.

The chain couples TRBV6-6 to TRBJ2-6; 7 positions match TRBD1. The CDR3 contains 17 residues. J gave up 1 base and V 5 bases, and 8 bases lay outside the gene matches. CDR1 is MNHNY and CDR2 is SVGAGI in the germline V gene (reference sequence). Here the CDR3 reads CASSLGQAESGANVLTF. In DNA form, the CDR3 reads TGTGCCAGCAGTCTAGGACAGGCTGAGTCTGGGGCCAACGTCCTGACTTTC.

The chain couples TRBV7-2 to TRBJ2-5; tentatively, D is TRBD1 or TRBD2 (5 bases each). Germline CDR1 reads SGHTA; CDR2 reads FQGNSA. This CDR3 contains 14 residues. Trimming left V 7 bases short and J 1 base short, with 13 bases between. The DNA for the CDR3 is TGTGCCAGCACCCTAGCACAGGCCCAAGAGACCCAGTACTTC. Its protein is CASTLAQAQETQYF.

The chain employs TRBV5-1 and TRBJ1-1; 9 positions match TRBD1. Germline V gene sequence: CDR1 SGHRS, CDR2 YFSETQ. V gave up 4 bases and J gave up 3 bases; unmatched junction bases: 13. CDR3 length: 17 amino acids. The CDR3 DNA sequence: TGCGCCAGCAGCACCCAAACAGGGGGCAGATTATACACTGAAGCTTTCTTT. Its protein is CASSTQTGGRLYTEAFF.

This clone came up a few times. The V call is TRBV4-1, the J call TRBJ1-3; D is possibly TRBD1 (5 bases). The CDR3 spans 17 residues. Trimming pared 0 bases from V and 0 bases from J, leaving 12 bases between. The germline V gene encodes CDR1 MGHRA and CDR2 YSYEKL. The CDR3 loop is CASSQDFQGISGNTIYF. For the CDR3, the DNA is TGCGCCAGCAGCCAAGATTTCCAGGGAATCTCTGGAAACACCATATATTTT.

The V gene is TRBV6-6, the J gene TRBJ1-1, with 7 bases aligning to TRBD1. CDR1 and CDR2 from the germline V gene are MNHNY and SVGAGI (reference sequence). This CDR3 spans 14 amino acids. J lost 5 bases, V lost 3 bases, and 6 bases had no gene match. In DNA form, the CDR3 reads TGTGCCAGCAGTTATACAGGGGAATGGACTGAAGCTTTCTTT. This gives the protein CASSYTGEWTEAFF.

With respect to this clone: Other DNA sequences in this sample translate to the same CDR3. Here the CDR3 DNA reads TGTGCCTGGAGTCCACAGGGGAATCAGCCCCAGCATTTT. Encoded protein: CAWSPQGNQPQHF. The chain has TRBV30 and TRBJ1-5; TRBD1 matches at 7 bases. Germline CDR1 and CDR2: GTSNPN and SVGIG (reference sequence). The CDR3 spans 13 residues. V lost 2 bases to trimming and J lost 4 bases; unmatched junction nucleotides: 2. Full variable domain (missing parts from reference TRBV30 and TRBJ1-5): SQTIHQWPATLVQPVGSPLSLECTVEGTSNPNLYWYRQAAGRGLQLLFYSVGIGQISSEVPQNLSASRPQDRQFILSSKKLLLSDSGFYLCAWSPQGNQPQHFGDGTRLSIL.

The chain couples TRBV11-3 to TRBJ2-2; the D gene is possibly TRBD1 (6 bases). The germline V gene encodes CDR1 SGHNT and CDR2 YENEEA. Trimming cost V 4 bases and J 1 base, with 13 bases left between them. The CDR3 runs 16 residues. The CDR3 protein is CASSSPGARNTGELFF. The DNA for the CDR3 is TGTGCCAGCAGCTCCCCAGGGGCGAGGAACACCGGGGAGCTGTTTTTT.

CDR3 sequence: CASSGRGADNEKLFF. The CDR3 DNA reads TGTGCCAGCAGTGGTAGGGGCGCGGATAATGAAAAACTGTTTTTT. This chain links TRBV2 with TRBJ1-4; D possibly corresponds to TRBD1 (5 bases). This CDR3 comprises 15 residues. Trimming removed 4 bases from V and 4 bases from J, with 13 bases in between. Germline CDR1 SNHLY, CDR2 FYNNEI.

This chain joins TRBV5-1 and TRBJ2-1, with 7 bases matching TRBD2. V lost 8 bases, J lost 9 bases, and 11 bases stayed unmatched. The CDR3 covers 13 residues. Germline lookup yields CDR1 SGHRS and CDR2 YFSETQ. This CDR3 reads CASSREGLGEQFF. The CDR3 coding sequence is TGCGCCAGTTCGAGGGAGGGCCTAGGTGAGCAGTTCTTC.

This clone occurred once. This chain links TRBV5-1 with TRBJ2-7; 7 bases agree with TRBD2. Germline V lookup: CDR1 SGHRS, CDR2 YFSETQ. The length of the CDR3 is 14 residues. With V trimmed by 6 bases and J by 1 base, 7 bases remained unmatched. CDR3 residues: CASKRGGDSYEQYF. The CDR3 nucleotides are TGCGCCAGCAAGAGGGGAGGGGATTCCTACGAGCAGTACTTC.

The chain uses TRBV19 and TRBJ2-1; 10 bases map to TRBD2. The CDR3 contains 13 residues. Germline trimming cut 1 base from V and 15 bases from J; bases unmatched to any gene: 6. Germline lookup yields CDR1 LNHDA and CDR2 SQIVND (reference sequence). CDR3 loop: CASSIGSSGSMFF. The CDR3 nucleotides read TGTGCCAGTAGTATAGGGTCTAGCGGGAGTATGTTCTTC. Based on the CDR3 plus reference TRBV19 and TRBJ2-1, the full variable domain is DGGITQSPKYLFRKEGQNVTLSCEQNLNHDAMYWYRQDPGQGLRLIYYSQIVNDFQKGDIAEGYSVSREKKESFPLTVTSAQKNPTAFYLCASSIGSSGSMFFGPGTRLTVL.

The V and J genes are TRBV7-2 and TRBJ2-1; 11 bases agree with TRBD2. The germline V gene has CDR1 SGHTA and CDR2 FQGNSA. The CDR3 extends over 14 amino acids. V dropped 5 bases and J dropped 4; count of bases not matched to a gene: 1. CDR3 nucleotides: TGTGCCAGCAGCCGGACTAGCGGGTACAATGAGCAGTTCTTC. This sequence encodes CASSRTSGYNEQFF.

CDR3 loop: CASSPTGGADQPQHF. The CDR3 nucleotides read TGTGCCAGCAGCCCCACAGGGGGCGCGGACCAGCCCCAGCATTTT. This rearrangement joins TRBV7-3 to TRBJ1-5; TRBD1 matches 9 bases. Germline CDR1 and CDR2: SGHTA and FQGTGA. This CDR3 has 15 residues. J lost 7 bases, V lost 5 bases, and 9 bases had no gene match. The whole variable domain, filled in from reference TRBV7-3 and TRBJ1-5, reads GAGVSQTPSNKVTEKGKYVELRCDPISGHTALYWYRQSLGQGPEFLIYFQGTGAADDSGLPNDRFFAVRPEGSVSTLKIQRTERGDSAVYLCASSPTGGADQPQHFGDGTRLSIL.

V and J are TRBV11-2 and TRBJ2-1, with TRBD2 matching over 14 bases. V dropped 5 bases and J dropped 7; count of bases not matched to a gene: 7. Germline values: CDR1 SGHAT, CDR2 FQNNGV. The CDR3 runs 16 residues. CDR3 region: CASSLWGLAGENEQFF. The CDR3 DNA follows: TGTGCCAGCAGCCTCTGGGGACTAGCGGGAGAGAATGAGCAGTTCTTC.

The chain combines TRBV5-1 with TRBJ2-2, with TRBD2 matching over 11 bases. Trimming at V came to 1 base and at J to 2 bases, leaving 1 base not matched to a gene. The CDR3 sequence is 16 residues long. The germline gives CDR1 SGHRS, CDR2 YFSETQ. Here the CDR3 reads CASSLRLAGNTGELFF. In DNA, the CDR3 is TGCGCCAGCAGCTTGAGACTAGCGGGAAACACCGGGGAGCTGTTTTTT.

The genes are TRBV11-2 and TRBJ1-1, with D perhaps matching TRBD1 (5 bases). CDR3 length: 15 residues. Germline lookup yields CDR1 SGHAT and CDR2 FQNNGV. V was clipped by 5 bases and J by 0 bases, with 13 bases between them. CDR3 coding DNA: TGTGCCAGCAGCCCCCGACAGCTCATGAACACTGAAGCTTTCTTT. Its protein product is CASSPRQLMNTEAFF.

This chain links TRBV3-1 (or the pseudogene TRBV3-2) with TRBJ2-1; TRBD1 matches at 9 bases. CDR1 and CDR2 from the germline V gene are LGHDT and YNNKEL (reference sequence). The CDR3 is 14 amino acids. V lost 9 bases, J lost 0 bases, and 3 bases stayed unmatched. CDR3 amino acids: CASGQGSSYNEQFF. DNA for the CDR3: TGTGCCAGTGGACAGGGGAGCTCCTACAATGAGCAGTTCTTC.

The rearrangement joins TRBV15 to TRBJ2-3; a weak D match, TRBD1 (5 bases). The CDR3 contains 16 residues. The V end was cut by 0 bases, the J end by 3 bases, with 13 bases between. Germline CDR1 and CDR2: LNHNV and YYDKDF (reference sequence). The CDR3 is CATSREGQGKTDTQYF. The CDR3 DNA is TGTGCCACCAGCAGAGAGGGGCAGGGAAAGACAGATACGCAGTATTTT.

The V gene is TRBV5-8, the J gene TRBJ2-5, with a tentative D call TRBD1 (6 bases). The CDR3 runs to 14 residues. In germline, CDR1 is SGHTS, CDR2 YDEGEE. Trimming took 0 bases from V and 4 from J, leaving 10 bases between them. The CDR3 is CASSLGQARETQYF. The CDR3 bases are TGTGCCAGCAGCTTGGGACAGGCCCGAGAGACCCAGTACTTC. Based on the CDR3 plus reference TRBV5-8 and TRBJ2-5, the full variable domain is EAGVTQSPTHLIKTRGQQATLRCSPISGHTSVYWYQQALGLGLQFLLWYDEGEERNRGNFPPRFSGRQFPNYSSELNVNALELEDSALYLCASSLGQARETQYFGPGTRLLVL.

The chain combines TRBV6-5 with TRBJ1-2; tentative D call: TRBD1 (5 bases). From germline, CDR1 is MNHEY and CDR2 SVGAGI. The CDR3 consists of 14 residues. Trimming removed 6 bases at V and 8 bases at J, with 19 bases between. The CDR3 nucleotides are TGTGCCAGCAGGACACGACAGTTAAGCTACGGCTACACCTTC. Translated: CASRTRQLSYGYTF.

The chain carries TRBV5-4 and TRBJ2-3, with a possible D match to TRBD1 (6 bases). Looked up from germline, CDR1 is SGHNT and CDR2 is YYREEE (reference sequence). V was clipped by 1 base and J by 2 bases, with 11 bases between them. This CDR3 has 15 amino acids. The DNA for the CDR3 is TGTGCCAGCAGCTTGTACCGGACAGCCACAGATACGCAGTATTTT. It encodes CASSLYRTATDTQYF.

The chain carries TRBV7-9 and TRBJ2-2; 11 bases match TRBD1. Germline V gene data show CDR1 as SEHNR and CDR2 as FQNEAQ (reference sequence). This CDR3 contains 16 residues. Germline trimming cut 2 bases from V and 6 bases from J; bases unmatched to any gene: 5. The CDR3 DNA follows: TGTGCCAGCAGCTTACTACCGGGACAGGGGGCCGGGGAGCTGTTTTTT. It translates to CASSLLPGQGAGELFF.

J is TRBJ1-2 and V is TRBV5-5; 11 bases line up with TRBD1. There are 17 residues in the CDR3. Germline CDR1 reads SGHKS; CDR2 reads YYEKEE (reference sequence). V was pared by 3 bases and J by 2 bases, with 9 bases of the junction left unmatched. CDR3 residues: CASSSWTGGVRNYGYTF. The DNA of the CDR3 is TGTGCCAGCAGCTCCTGGACAGGGGGCGTCAGAAACTATGGCTACACCTTC.

This clone was detected only a few times. This sequence joins TRBV11-3 and TRBJ2-2, with D hard to call. The germline CDR1 and CDR2 sequences are SGHNT and YENEEA. Trimming pared 5 bases from V and 2 bases from J, leaving 9 bases between. CDR3 length: 14 residues. In DNA form, the CDR3 reads TGTGCCAGCAGCCCTAAATTCAACACCGGGGAGCTGTTTTTT. This encodes CASSPKFNTGELFF.